The 25 T cell receptor beta chains listed next were all sequenced from one sample in a study of cytomegalovirus exposure and HLA in healthy donors (dated by TCRdb to the late 2010s). Receptor amplification or capture employed the immunoSEQ multiplex PCR assay. A mixture of 60 forward primers for TCR Vbeta segments and 13 reverse primers for TCR Jbeta segments was used in the multiplex PCR. Not all clones reach the TCRdb copy of this immuneACCESS table, which keeps in-frame sequences only. Checked studies attribute under half of the gap to unresolved V genes and leave the rest unexplained. This sample gives roughly 80,000 clones in total; roughly 65% of them show up just once. The top ten clones comprise 3.5% to 4.5% of the sample. Sequenced material: PBMCs. These receptors originate from a male donor in good health and CMV-seropositive.

This clone was detected a few times. CDR3 sequence reads: CATLGHKNTEAFF. DNA for the CDR3: TGTGCCACCCTGGGACACAAGAACACTGAAGCTTTCTTT. The chain links TRBV19 to TRBJ1-1; perhaps TRBD1 as D (6 bases). The CDR3 consists of 13 residues. V shed 10 bases and J shed 1 base, with 13 bases lying between them. Per germline, CDR1 LNHDA and CDR2 SQIVND (reference sequence).

The CDR3 nucleotides are TGTGCCAGCAGCCTTGCCGGGACAGGGAACTACGAGCAGTACTTC. Translation: CASSLAGTGNYEQYF. The chain is built from TRBV7-6 and TRBJ2-7, with 9 bases aligning to TRBD1. This CDR3 spans 15 amino acids. Germline V gene sequence: CDR1 SGHVS, CDR2 FNYEAQ. Trimming took 5 bases from V and 3 from J; bases not matched to a gene: 8.

V gene TRBV7-9 combines with J gene TRBJ1-1, with D perhaps TRBD1 (5 bases). Germline lookup yields CDR1 SEHNR and CDR2 FQNEAQ (reference sequence). The CDR3 runs 14 residues. Trimming stripped 4 bases from V and 0 bases from J, with 9 bases between. The CDR3 region is CASSWGLMNTEAFF. The CDR3 nucleotides read TGTGCCAGCAGCTGGGGACTCATGAACACTGAAGCTTTCTTT. The variable domain in full, completed from reference TRBV7-9 and TRBJ1-1, reads DTGVSQNPRHKITKRGQNVTFRCDPISEHNRLYWYRQTLGQGPEFLTYFQNEAQLEKSRLLSDRFSAERPKGSFSTLEIQRTEQGDSAMYLCASSWGLMNTEAFFGQGTRLTVV.

This clone turned up a few times. The V gene is TRBV11-2, the J gene TRBJ2-1; 10 bases line up with TRBD2. Looked up from germline, CDR1 is SGHAT and CDR2 is FQNNGV. V was pared by 5 bases and J by 14 bases, with 6 bases of the junction left unmatched. The CDR3 has 12 amino acids. The CDR3 sequence is CASSPSGRGEFF. The DNA of the CDR3 is TGTGCCAGCAGCCCCAGCGGGAGGGGCGAGTTCTTC.

The chain recombines TRBV27 with TRBJ1-2; D gene unclear. In germline, CDR1 is MNHEY, CDR2 SMNVEV (reference sequence). CDR3 length: 14 amino acids. V was pared by 5 bases and J by 1 base, with 11 bases between. The CDR3: CASSASGGNYGYTF. In DNA form, the CDR3 reads TGTGCCAGCAGTGCGTCGGGAGGTAACTATGGCTACACCTTC.

This clone is a singleton in its sample. The rearrangement links TRBV27 to TRBJ2-7; D gene ambiguous. Germline CDR1 MNHEY, CDR2 SMNVEV (reference sequence). Trimming pared 0 bases from V and 0 bases from J, leaving 6 bases between. CDR3 size: 14 residues. The CDR3 DNA reads TGTGCCAGCAGTTTATCAGACAACTCCTACGAGCAGTACTTC. Protein sequence: CASSLSDNSYEQYF.

V is TRBV7-3 and J is TRBJ2-1; D gene unclear. The germline V gene encodes CDR1 SGHTA and CDR2 FQGTGA. Trimming took 2 bases from V and 6 from J, leaving 5 bases between them. The CDR3 runs 12 residues. The CDR3 nucleotides are TGTGCCAGCAGCTTAGAGCGCAATGAGCAGTTCTTC. It yields the protein CASSLERNEQFF. The full variable domain, completed using reference TRBV7-3 and TRBJ2-1, is GAGVSQTPSNKVTEKGKYVELRCDPISGHTALYWYRQSLGQGPEFLIYFQGTGAADDSGLPNDRFFAVRPEGSVSTLKIQRTERGDSAVYLCASSLERNEQFFGPGTRLTVL.

The V and J genes are TRBV7-3 and TRBJ1-5, with D perhaps matching TRBD1 (6 bases). The CDR3 is 16 residues long. The ends were cut back, 4 bases at V and 5 bases at J, with 18 bases in the middle. CDR1 is SGHTA and CDR2 is FQGTGA in the germline V gene. Here the CDR3 reads CASSSPPRGSDQPQHF. CDR3 DNA: TGTGCCAGCAGCTCCCCGCCCAGGGGCTCGGATCAGCCCCAGCATTTT.

The chain carries TRBV7-3 and TRBJ2-3; TRBD1 agrees at 7 bases. V lost 0 bases and J lost 0; bases outside the gene matches: 0. This CDR3 has 15 amino acids. CDR1 SGHTA and CDR2 FQGTGA come from the germline V gene. DNA for the CDR3: TGTGCCAGCAGCTTAACGGGACAGAGCACAGATACGCAGTATTTT. Translated, it gives CASSLTGQSTDTQYF.

V usage is TRBV19 and J usage is TRBJ2-7, with 7 bases aligning to TRBD1. V dropped 10 bases and J dropped 6; count of bases not matched to a gene: 9. The CDR3 sequence is 12 residues long. Germline assignment: CDR1 LNHDA and CDR2 SQIVND (reference sequence). DNA for the CDR3: TGTGCCACCCAAATGGCAGGGGGCGAGCAGTACTTC. It translates to CATQMAGGEQYF.

The gene calls are TRBV6-1 and TRBJ2-7, with 8 bases fitting TRBD1. This CDR3 contains 14 residues. Germline lookup yields CDR1 MNHNS and CDR2 SASEGT. V lost 7 bases to trimming and J lost 3 bases; unmatched junction nucleotides: 8. CDR3 nucleotide sequence: TGTGCCAGCAAGTTCCCGGGACAGGACTACGAGCAGTACTTC. The encoded protein is CASKFPGQDYEQYF.

The chain recombines TRBV11-2 with TRBJ1-1; 8 bases align to TRBD1. CDR3 length equals 16 residues. V shed 1 base, J shed 1 base, and the junction held 5 bases outside the gene matches. Germline CDR1 is SGHAT and CDR2 is FQNNGV. CDR3 residues: CASSLASGTGNTEAFF. The CDR3 coding sequence is TGTGCCAGCAGCTTAGCATCCGGGACAGGGAACACTGAAGCTTTCTTT.

This clone was detected a few times. The CDR3 DNA follows: TGTGCCAGCCGGCAGGGGGCAAATCAGCCCCAGCATTTT. Translation gives CASRQGANQPQHF. V gene TRBV6-5 combines with J gene TRBJ1-5, with TRBD1 identical over 8 bases. The V gene end was trimmed by 8 bases and the J gene end by 4 bases; junction bases not matched to a gene: 4. Germline-derived CDR1 and CDR2 are MNHEY and SVGAGI. The CDR3 runs to 13 residues.

V usage is TRBV18 and J usage is TRBJ2-3; 11 bases align to TRBD2. The J segment lost 2 bases and the V segment lost 6 bases, leaving 7 bases of the junction unmatched. In germline, CDR1 is KGHSH, CDR2 LQKENI. The CDR3 contains 16 residues. The CDR3 DNA follows: TGTGCCAGCTCCGATAGCGGGAGGGCCTTCACAGATACGCAGTATTTT. This codes for CASSDSGRAFTDTQYF.

V usage is TRBV28 and J usage is TRBJ2-3; 13 bases map to TRBD2. CDR1 and CDR2 from the germline V gene are MDHEN and SYDVKM. Trimming took 5 bases from V and 7 from J; bases not matched to a gene: 12. The CDR3 totals 17 residues. CDR3 nucleotides: TGTGCCAGCAGTCTCGATAGGACTAGCGGGAGTAGATATACGCAGTATTTT. Amino acid sequence: CASSLDRTSGSRYTQYF. The full variable domain, rest sourced from reference TRBV28 and TRBJ2-3, is DVKVTQSSRYLVKRTGEKVFLECVQDMDHENMFWYRQDPGLGLRLIYFSYDVKMKEKGDIPEGYSVSREKKERFSLILESASTNQTSMYLCASSLDRTSGSRYTQYFGPGTRLTVL.

This clone was recorded a few times. The rearrangement uses TRBV7-6 and TRBJ2-1; 8 nucleotides agree with TRBD2. Per the germline V gene, CDR1 is SGHVS and CDR2 is FNYEAQ. The CDR3 has 16 amino acids. Trimming removed 4 bases from V and 2 bases from J; junction bases left unmatched: 7. In DNA form, the CDR3 reads TGTGCCAGCAGCTCAAAAGCGGGGGAACCCTACAATGAGCAGTTCTTC. This gives the protein CASSSKAGEPYNEQFF.

This clone was recorded a few times. This chain connects TRBV4-1 to TRBJ2-7; 10 nucleotides match TRBD2. Germline CDR1 MGHRA, CDR2 YSYEKL. The CDR3 consists of 15 residues. After removal of 4 bases from V and 4 bases from J, the junction contained 7 bases not matched to a gene. The CDR3 loop reads CASSPGLAVTYEQYF. Written as DNA, the CDR3 is TGCGCCAGCAGCCCTGGACTAGCGGTTACTTACGAGCAGTACTTC.

This clone came up a few times. The chain joins TRBV4-1 to TRBJ2-3, with a possible D match to TRBD1 (6 bases). The CDR3 contains 18 residues. Per germline, CDR1 MGHRA and CDR2 YSYEKL. V was shortened by 1 base and J by 10 bases, with 27 bases between the two germline ends. CDR3 nucleotides: TGCGCCAGCAGCCAAGGAGCAATCGCGGGTGGGGGCGCGAGGGCGCAGTATTTT. It specifies CASSQGAIAGGGARAQYF.

The chain has TRBV18 and TRBJ2-1, with TRBD1 as a possible D gene (5 bases). This CDR3 comprises 16 residues. Germline V gene lookup returns CDR1 KGHSH and CDR2 LQKENI. Trimming took off 4 bases at V and 4 bases at J, with 17 bases between the two ends. The CDR3 sequence is CASSRPPPGSYNEQFF. CDR3 bases: TGTGCCAGCTCACGTCCCCCACCAGGGTCGTACAATGAGCAGTTCTTC.

This sequence joins TRBV6-5 and TRBJ2-7; D is unresolved. This CDR3 comprises 12 residues. Trimming removed 5 bases from V and 3 bases from J, with 8 bases in between. Germline values: CDR1 MNHEY, CDR2 SVGAGI. The DNA for the CDR3 is TGTGCCAGCAGTAGCACGGTCTACGAGCAGTACTTC. This translates into CASSSTVYEQYF.

This clone appeared once. The chain links TRBV7-7 to TRBJ2-1; D remains ambiguous. The CDR3 has 14 amino acids. Deletions cut 2 bases from V and 6 bases from J, with 11 bases between. In germline, CDR1 is SSHAT, CDR2 FNYEAQ (reference sequence). The CDR3 here is CASSLTPTANEQFF. In DNA form, the CDR3 reads TGTGCCAGCAGCTTAACCCCCACAGCCAATGAGCAGTTCTTC.

This clone was seen just once. The rearrangement joins TRBV11-2 to TRBJ1-1; TRBD1 agrees at 10 bases. The CDR3 length is 14 residues. The trim removed 3 bases at V and 4 bases at J, leaving 2 bases unmatched. CDR1 is SGHAT and CDR2 is FQNNGV in the germline V gene. CDR3 protein: CASSFDRGLTEAFF. CDR3 coding DNA: TGTGCCAGCAGCTTTGACAGGGGGCTCACTGAAGCTTTCTTT.

The V and J genes are TRBV7-9 and TRBJ2-5, with TRBD2 identical over 9 bases. Per the germline V gene, CDR1 is SEHNR and CDR2 is FQNEAQ (reference sequence). The CDR3 loop spans 17 amino acids. V shed 2 bases and J 3 bases; nucleotides not matched to a gene: 10. For the CDR3, the DNA is TGTGCCAGCAGCTTAATATCTATCGGACTAGCGAAAGAGACCCAGTACTTC. It encodes CASSLISIGLAKETQYF.

The rearrangement links TRBV2 to TRBJ2-5; perhaps TRBD1 as D (6 bases). CDR3 size: 13 residues. V lost 8 bases and J lost 9, with 19 bases in between. CDR1 SNHLY and CDR2 FYNNEI come from the germline V gene. The DNA for the CDR3 is TGTGCCAGCTCCGGACTCCCCTCAGGGGCCCAGTACTTC. The encoded protein is CASSGLPSGAQYF.

The CDR3 here is CASSPTGLRYEQYF. The CDR3 DNA is TGTGCCAGCAGCCCGACAGGGCTCCGCTACGAGCAGTACTTC. This chain uses TRBV7-9 with TRBJ2-7, with 7 bases matching TRBD1. Germline V gene data show CDR1 as SEHNR and CDR2 as FQNEAQ (reference sequence). V lost 5 bases and J lost 3; bases outside the gene matches: 7. The CDR3 runs 14 residues.